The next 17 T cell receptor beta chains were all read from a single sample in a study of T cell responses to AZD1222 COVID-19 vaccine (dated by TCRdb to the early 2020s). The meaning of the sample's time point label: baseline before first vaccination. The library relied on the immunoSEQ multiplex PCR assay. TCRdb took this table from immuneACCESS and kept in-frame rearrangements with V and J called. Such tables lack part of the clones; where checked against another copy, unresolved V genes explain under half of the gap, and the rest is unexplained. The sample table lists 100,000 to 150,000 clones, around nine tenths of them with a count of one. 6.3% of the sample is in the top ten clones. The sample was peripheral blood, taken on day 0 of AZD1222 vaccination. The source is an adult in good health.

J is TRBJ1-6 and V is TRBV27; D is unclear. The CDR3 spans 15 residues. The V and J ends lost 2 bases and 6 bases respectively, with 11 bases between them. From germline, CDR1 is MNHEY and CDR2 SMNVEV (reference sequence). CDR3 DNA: TGTGCCAGCAGTTTAACTGTACGGGGTAATTCACCCCTCCACTTT. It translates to CASSLTVRGNSPLHF.

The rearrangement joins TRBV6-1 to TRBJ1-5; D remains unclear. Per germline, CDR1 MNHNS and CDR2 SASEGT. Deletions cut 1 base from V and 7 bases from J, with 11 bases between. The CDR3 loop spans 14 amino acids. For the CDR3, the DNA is TGTGCCAGCAGTGAAGTGTCTTCGGGGCAGCCCCAGCATTTT. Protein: CASSEVSSGQPQHF.

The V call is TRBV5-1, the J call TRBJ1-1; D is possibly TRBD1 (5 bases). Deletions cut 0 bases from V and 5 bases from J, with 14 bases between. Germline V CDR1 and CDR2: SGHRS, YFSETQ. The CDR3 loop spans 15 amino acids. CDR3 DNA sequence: TGCGCCAGCAGCTTGGATCCGGCAGGGTTGACTGAAGCTTTCTTT. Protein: CASSLDPAGLTEAFF.

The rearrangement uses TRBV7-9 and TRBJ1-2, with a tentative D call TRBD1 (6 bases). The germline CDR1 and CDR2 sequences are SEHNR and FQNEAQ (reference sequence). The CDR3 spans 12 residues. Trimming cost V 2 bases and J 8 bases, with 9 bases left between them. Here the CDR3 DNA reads TGTGCCAGCAGCTTAACAGGGACCGGCTACACCTTC. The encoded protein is CASSLTGTGYTF.

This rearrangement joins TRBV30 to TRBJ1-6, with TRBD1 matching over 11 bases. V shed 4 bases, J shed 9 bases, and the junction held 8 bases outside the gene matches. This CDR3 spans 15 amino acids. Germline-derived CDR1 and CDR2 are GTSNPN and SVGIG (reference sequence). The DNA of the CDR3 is TGTGCCTGGACTCCGGACAGGGGGCCAAGTTCACCCCTCCACTTT. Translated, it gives CAWTPDRGPSSPLHF.

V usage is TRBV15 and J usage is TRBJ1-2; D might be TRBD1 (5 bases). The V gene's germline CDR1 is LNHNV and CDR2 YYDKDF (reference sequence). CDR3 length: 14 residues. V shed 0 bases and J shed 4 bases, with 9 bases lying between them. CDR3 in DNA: TGTGCCACCAGCAGAGATTTAGGGGTCTATGGCTACACCTTC. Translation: CATSRDLGVYGYTF.

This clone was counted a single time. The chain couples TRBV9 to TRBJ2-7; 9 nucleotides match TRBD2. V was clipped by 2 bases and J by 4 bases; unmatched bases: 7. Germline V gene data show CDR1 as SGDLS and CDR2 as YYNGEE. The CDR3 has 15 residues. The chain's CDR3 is CASSVKGGGAYEQYF. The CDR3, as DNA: TGTGCCAGCAGCGTCAAGGGCGGGGGGGCTTACGAGCAGTACTTC.

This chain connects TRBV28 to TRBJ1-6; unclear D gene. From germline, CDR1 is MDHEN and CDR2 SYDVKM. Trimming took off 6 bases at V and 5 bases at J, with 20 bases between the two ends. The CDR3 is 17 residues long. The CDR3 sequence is CASSATIGVENNSPLHF. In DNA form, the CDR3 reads TGTGCCAGCAGCGCCACGATCGGGGTTGAGAATAATTCACCCCTCCACTTT.

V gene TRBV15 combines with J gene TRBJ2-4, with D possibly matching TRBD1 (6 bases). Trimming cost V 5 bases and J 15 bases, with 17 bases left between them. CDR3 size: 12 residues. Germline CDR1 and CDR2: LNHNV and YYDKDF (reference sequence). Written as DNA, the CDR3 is TGTGCCACCAGCGGCACAGGGCGATTTTTGTACTTC. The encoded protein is CATSGTGRFLYF.

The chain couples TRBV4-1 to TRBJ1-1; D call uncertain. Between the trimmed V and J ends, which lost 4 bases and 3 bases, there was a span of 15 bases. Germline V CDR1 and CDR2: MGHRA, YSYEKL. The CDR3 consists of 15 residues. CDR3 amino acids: CASSPLPQRDTEAFF. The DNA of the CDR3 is TGCGCCAGCAGCCCTCTCCCACAGCGGGACACTGAAGCTTTCTTT.

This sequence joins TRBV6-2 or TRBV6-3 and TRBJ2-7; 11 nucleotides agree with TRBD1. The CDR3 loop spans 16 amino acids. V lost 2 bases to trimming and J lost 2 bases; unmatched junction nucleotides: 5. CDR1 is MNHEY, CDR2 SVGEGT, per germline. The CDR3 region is CASSYLRDRGTYEQYF. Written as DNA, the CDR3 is TGTGCCAGCAGTTACCTCCGGGACAGGGGGACCTACGAGCAGTACTTC.

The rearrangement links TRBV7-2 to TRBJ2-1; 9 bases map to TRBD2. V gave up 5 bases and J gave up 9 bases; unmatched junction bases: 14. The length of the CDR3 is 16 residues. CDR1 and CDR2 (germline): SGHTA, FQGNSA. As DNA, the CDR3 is TGTGCCAGCAGCCCAGGACTGCGGGGGGGCGAGGGTGAGCAGTTCTTC. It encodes CASSPGLRGGEGEQFF. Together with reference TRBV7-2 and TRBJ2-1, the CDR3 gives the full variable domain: GAGVSQSPSNKVTEKGKDVELRCDPISGHTALYWYRQSLGQGLEFLIYFQGNSAPDKSGLPSDRFSAERTGGSVSTLTIQRTQQEDSAVYLCASSPGLRGGEGEQFFGPGTRLTVL.

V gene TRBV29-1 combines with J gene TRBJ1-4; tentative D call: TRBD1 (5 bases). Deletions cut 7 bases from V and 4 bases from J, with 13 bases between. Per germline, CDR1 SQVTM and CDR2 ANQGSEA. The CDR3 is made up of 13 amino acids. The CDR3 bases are TGCAGCGCGGGGACGGGTGTTAATGAAAAACTGTTTTTT. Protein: CSAGTGVNEKLFF.

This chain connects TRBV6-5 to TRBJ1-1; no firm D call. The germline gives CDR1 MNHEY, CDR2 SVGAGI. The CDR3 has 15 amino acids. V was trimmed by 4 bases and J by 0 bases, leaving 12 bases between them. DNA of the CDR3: TGTGCCAGCAGTTCATCCCCGCAGCTGAACACTGAAGCTTTCTTT. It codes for CASSSSPQLNTEAFF.

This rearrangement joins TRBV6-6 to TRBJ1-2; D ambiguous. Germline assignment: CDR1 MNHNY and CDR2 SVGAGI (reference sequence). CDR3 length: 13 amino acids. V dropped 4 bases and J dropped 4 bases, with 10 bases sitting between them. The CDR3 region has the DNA TGTGCCAGCAGTTCCTCACAAACCTATGGCTACACCTTC. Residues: CASSSSQTYGYTF.

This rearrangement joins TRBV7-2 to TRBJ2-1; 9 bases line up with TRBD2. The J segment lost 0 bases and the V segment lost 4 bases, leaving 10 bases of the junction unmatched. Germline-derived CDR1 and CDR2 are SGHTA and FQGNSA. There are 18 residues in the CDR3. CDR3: CASSWGAGGRSSYNEQFF. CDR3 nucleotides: TGTGCCAGCAGCTGGGGAGCGGGGGGCCGTAGCTCCTACAATGAGCAGTTCTTC.

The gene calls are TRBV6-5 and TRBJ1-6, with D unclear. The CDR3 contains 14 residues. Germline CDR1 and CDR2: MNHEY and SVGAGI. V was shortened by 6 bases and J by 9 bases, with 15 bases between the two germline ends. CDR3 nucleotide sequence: TGTGCCAGCAGCCCCGAAGCTGTACTTTCACCCCTCCACTTT. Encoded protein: CASSPEAVLSPLHF.